A single sample gave rise to the 3 T cell receptor beta chains below, sequenced in a study of brain metastases from non-small cell lung cancer. TCRdb's copy holds only in-frame clones and misses some; the assay was immunoSEQ multiplex PCR. This table has fewer than 5,000 clones, about 90% appearing once. The sequenced material came from primary lung tumor tissue. Every receptor here comes from a donor aged 40 or over with non-small cell lung cancer.

The DNA of the CDR3 is TGTGCCAGCAGTTTCAACAGGAATTCACCCCTCCACTTT. Translated: CASSFNRNSPLHF. V is TRBV27 and J is TRBJ1-6, with D tentatively TRBD1 (5 bases). V was pared by 3 bases and J by 7 bases, with 7 bases between. The CDR3 consists of 13 residues. Germline loops: CDR1 MNHEY, CDR2 SMNVEV (reference sequence).

The J gene is TRBJ2-7, the V gene TRBV7-3, with D perhaps matching TRBD1 or TRBD2 (5 bases each). The CDR3 runs to 14 residues. Trimming pared 5 bases from V and 0 bases from J, leaving 11 bases between. From germline, CDR1 is SGHTA and CDR2 FQGTGA. Written as DNA, the CDR3 is TGTGCCAGCAGCCCCGGGACGGGCTCCTACGAGCAGTACTTC. Translated: CASSPGTGSYEQYF.

Only a few counts were recorded for this clone. CDR3 sequence reads: CASSAGLPPYEQYF. The CDR3 region has the DNA TGTGCCAGCAGTGCGGGACTACCCCCCTACGAGCAGTACTTC. The chain links TRBV2 to TRBJ2-7, with TRBD2 matching over 7 bases. V shed 4 bases, J shed 2 bases, and the junction held 5 bases outside the gene matches. The CDR3 consists of 14 residues. Germline values: CDR1 SNHLY, CDR2 FYNNEI.